One and the same sample provided the 21 T cell receptor beta chains below, sequenced in a study of blood T cell repertoires in COVID-19. Clones were sequenced by immunoSEQ multiplex PCR, and TCRdb holds only the in-frame ones, with some missing. The sample carries almost 85,000 clones, roughly 90% recorded once. Sequences were obtained from PBMCs or T cells enriched from blood (not recorded which). The origin of the receptors is a woman aged 45-60 years with acute COVID-19.

The chain employs TRBV15 and TRBJ1-1, with 7 bases lining up with TRBD1. In germline, CDR1 is LNHNV, CDR2 YYDKDF (reference sequence). The V segment lost 1 base and the J segment 5 bases; nucleotides outside the gene matches: 7. CDR3 size: 15 residues. CDR3 region: CATSRGQGPGTEAFF. The CDR3 DNA reads TGTGCCACCAGCAGAGGACAGGGCCCGGGGACTGAAGCTTTCTTT.

This clone occurred once. The chain links TRBV27 to TRBJ2-5, with 9 bases that match TRBD2. Trimming cost V 4 bases and J 5 bases; bases outside gene matches: 11. Per the germline V gene, CDR1 is MNHEY and CDR2 is SMNVEV (reference sequence). The CDR3 is 16 amino acids. This CDR3 reads CASSSFAGGGGETQYF. The CDR3 DNA reads TGTGCCAGCAGTTCGTTTGCGGGAGGGGGTGGGGAGACCCAGTACTTC.

The rearrangement uses TRBV14 and TRBJ2-1; 9 bases fit TRBD1. The CDR3 covers 16 residues. Per the germline V gene, CDR1 is SGHDN and CDR2 is FVKESK. Trimming cost V 2 bases and J 5 bases; bases outside gene matches: 7. CDR3 DNA sequence: TGTGCCAGCAGCCAATATTGGACAGGGGCCAACAATGAGCAGTTCTTC. It translates to CASSQYWTGANNEQFF.

This chain connects TRBV4-1 to TRBJ2-2, with TRBD1 as a possible D gene (6 bases). CDR3 length: 16 residues. Germline CDR1 and CDR2: MGHRA and YSYEKL. The germline V and J ends were trimmed by 4 bases and 0 bases, with 12 bases remaining between them. The CDR3 region has the DNA TGCGCCAGCAGCCGTTCCGGGACACCGAACACCGGGGAGCTGTTTTTT. Amino acid sequence: CASSRSGTPNTGELFF.

The V call is TRBV11-3, the J call TRBJ2-2, with D possibly matching TRBD1 (6 bases). V was cut by 1 base and J by 15 bases, with 12 bases left in between. Germline lookup yields CDR1 SGHNT and CDR2 YENEEA. This CDR3 region has 12 residues. DNA for the CDR3: TGTGCCAGCAGCTTAGGGAGACAGGTGGTGTTTTTT. Protein sequence: CASSLGRQVVFF.

The chain couples TRBV19 to TRBJ2-3; D uncertain. CDR1 LNHDA and CDR2 SQIVND come from the germline V gene (reference sequence). Trimming pared 6 bases from V and 6 bases from J, leaving 22 bases between. The CDR3 contains 16 residues. The CDR3 protein is CASSPREAVPRDTQYF. In DNA, the CDR3 is TGTGCCAGTAGCCCCCGCGAGGCGGTACCGCGGGATACGCAGTATTTT.

V usage is TRBV10-3 and J usage is TRBJ2-1; unclear D gene. This CDR3 region has 15 residues. CDR1 is ENHRY and CDR2 is SYGVKD in the germline V gene. Trimming took off 0 bases at V and 5 bases at J, with 11 bases between the two ends. CDR3 sequence (DNA): TGTGCCATCAGTGAGTCCGAGTTGGTTGACAATGAGCAGTTCTTC. The encoded protein is CAISESELVDNEQFF.

This chain uses TRBV9 with TRBJ1-4; D unclear. Trimming cost V 6 bases and J 2 bases, with 14 bases left between them. Per the germline V gene, CDR1 is SGDLS and CDR2 is YYNGEE. This CDR3 has 15 amino acids. CDR3 nucleotide sequence: TGTGCCAGCACCGGAATCGGGAGGACTAATGAAAAACTGTTTTTT. Residues: CASTGIGRTNEKLFF.

J is TRBJ1-1 and V is TRBV4-1, with D uncertain. Per germline, CDR1 MGHRA and CDR2 YSYEKL. Trimming cost V 4 bases and J 5 bases, with 14 bases left between them. The CDR3 extends over 14 amino acids. The DNA for the CDR3 is TGCGCCAGCAGCCGAGAGCTCGACTCGACTGAAGCTTTCTTT. Translated: CASSRELDSTEAFF.

The J gene is TRBJ2-3, the V gene TRBV27, with 7 bases that match TRBD1. Trimming removed 5 bases from V and 4 bases from J; junction bases left unmatched: 3. CDR1 and CDR2 (germline): MNHEY, SMNVEV (reference sequence). This CDR3 has 13 amino acids. The CDR3 sequence: CASSQGGADTQYF. The CDR3 DNA is TGTGCCAGCAGTCAAGGGGGCGCAGATACGCAGTATTTT.

The chain recombines TRBV13 with TRBJ2-6; possible D gene TRBD2, 5 bases. V was clipped by 3 bases and J by 0 bases, with 15 bases between them. The CDR3 is 18 amino acids. Germline lookup yields CDR1 PRHDT and CDR2 FYEKMQ (reference sequence). This CDR3 reads CASSFNEGGTSGANVLTF. The CDR3 DNA reads as TGTGCCAGCAGCTTCAACGAGGGCGGAACCTCTGGGGCCAACGTCCTGACTTTC.

This sequence joins TRBV4-1 and TRBJ2-3, with a possible D match to TRBD1 (6 bases). This CDR3 region has 16 residues. V lost 0 bases to trimming and J lost 0 bases, with 10 bases between them. Germline CDR1 reads MGHRA; CDR2 reads YSYEKL. The DNA of the CDR3 is TGCGCCAGCAGCCAAGAGGGACAACCTAGCACAGATACGCAGTATTTT. It is translated as CASSQEGQPSTDTQYF.

V and J are TRBV7-2 and TRBJ1-3; D possibly corresponds to TRBD1 (6 bases). This CDR3 region has 19 residues. CDR1 and CDR2 from the germline V gene are SGHTA and FQGNSA. V lost 5 bases and J 0 bases, leaving 23 bases between the germline ends. Here the CDR3 reads CASSTNPGHITRSGNTIYF. CDR3 nucleotide sequence: TGTGCCAGCAGCACCAATCCGGGACACATTACCCGCTCTGGAAACACCATATATTTT.

The chain joins TRBV30 to TRBJ1-4, with 11 bases aligning to TRBD1. The CDR3 runs to 16 residues. The germline V gene encodes CDR1 GTSNPN and CDR2 SVGIG (reference sequence). CDR3 DNA sequence: TGTGCATTGGACAGGGGGCTTCGTGCAACTAATGAAAAACTGTTTTTT. It encodes CALDRGLRATNEKLFF.

The rearrangement uses TRBV7-8 and TRBJ1-2; D gene uncertain. The germline CDR1 and CDR2 sequences are SGHVS and FQNEAQ. The germline V and J ends were trimmed by 2 bases and 0 bases, with 4 bases remaining between them. The CDR3 has 13 amino acids. CDR3 in amino acids: CASSLTTNYGYTF. CDR3 nucleotide sequence: TGTGCCAGCAGCTTAACAACTAACTATGGCTACACCTTC.

The chain combines TRBV11-2 with TRBJ2-2; 15 positions agree with TRBD2. The CDR3 has 16 amino acids. The germline CDR1 and CDR2 sequences are SGHAT and FQNNGV. Unmatched junction bases numbered 3, after V lost 5 bases and J lost 5 bases. Here the CDR3 DNA reads TGTGCCAGCAGCCCCGGACTAGCGGGGGGGACCGGGGAGCTGTTTTTT. Its translation: CASSPGLAGGTGELFF.

The V and J genes are TRBV2 and TRBJ2-5; tentative D call: TRBD1 (5 bases). Germline-derived CDR1 and CDR2 are SNHLY and FYNNEI. There are 13 residues in the CDR3. V gave up 3 bases and J gave up 5 bases, with 10 bases separating them. CDR3 protein: CASSDPGIETQYF. The CDR3 DNA is TGTGCCAGCAGTGATCCAGGGATTGAGACCCAGTACTTC. Complete variable domain (other parts from reference TRBV2 and TRBJ2-5): EPEVTQTPSHQVTQMGQEVILRCVPISNHLYFYWYRQILGQKVEFLVSFYNNEISEKSEIFDDQFSVERPDGSNFTLKIRSTKLEDSAMYFCASSDPGIETQYFGPGTRLLVL.

The V gene is TRBV10-3, the J gene TRBJ1-1, with 7 positions matching TRBD1. The germline V gene has CDR1 ENHRY and CDR2 SYGVKD. With V trimmed by 9 bases and J by 1 base, 5 bases remained unmatched. There are 13 residues in the CDR3. The CDR3 loop is CAIKTGENTEAFF. In nucleotides, the CDR3 is TGTGCCATAAAAACAGGGGAGAACACTGAAGCTTTCTTT.

The CDR3 DNA sequence: TGTGCCAGCAGCTTGACAGGGGGCACAGATACGCAGTATTTT. Encoded protein: CASSLTGGTDTQYF. V is TRBV7-3 and J is TRBJ2-3; 8 nucleotides line up with TRBD1. This CDR3 comprises 14 residues. Germline-derived CDR1 and CDR2 are SGHTA and FQGTGA. The junction had 0 bases not matched to a gene; V was cut back by 3 bases and J by 1 base. Full variable domain (rest looked up from reference TRBV7-3 and TRBJ2-3): GAGVSQTPSNKVTEKGKYVELRCDPISGHTALYWYRQSLGQGPEFLIYFQGTGAADDSGLPNDRFFAVRPEGSVSTLKIQRTERGDSAVYLCASSLTGGTDTQYFGPGTRLTVL.

V and J are TRBV6-1 and TRBJ2-3; 9 positions agree with TRBD2. Germline CDR1 and CDR2: MNHNS and SASEGT. The CDR3 runs to 16 residues. With V trimmed by 4 bases and J by 2 bases, 7 bases remained unmatched. The CDR3 is CASSGRTSAHTDTQYF. DNA of the CDR3: TGTGCCAGCAGTGGTCGGACTAGCGCTCACACAGATACGCAGTATTTT.

The chain recombines TRBV5-1 with TRBJ1-1, with D unclear. The germline V gene has CDR1 SGHRS and CDR2 YFSETQ. The germline V and J ends were trimmed by 3 bases and 8 bases, with 23 bases remaining between them. The length of the CDR3 is 16 residues. The CDR3 region is CASSSIKVDSTREAFF. The CDR3 DNA is TGCGCCAGCAGCTCTATTAAAGTCGACTCAACCCGAGAAGCTTTCTTT.